These 8 T cell receptor beta chains came from one sample sequenced in a study of CD8 T cells in ankylosing spondylitis (dated by TCRdb to the late 2010s). Library creation used 5' RACE. Sequenced using an Illumina HiSeq 2500. The raw public reads went through TCRdb reprocessing: fastp at Q25, MiXCR clone calling, in-frame beta chains kept. A single entry per CDR3 protein holds the most common genes and DNA from its merged rows. A total of more than 250,000 distinct CDR3 sequences appear in this sample, around 10% of them only once. Clones ranked in the top ten supply roughly a tenth of the sample. Sequencing was performed on blood, either unsorted or a sorted T cell fraction (not recorded which). The source of these receptors is a female donor with ankylosing spondylitis or in good health (not recorded which).

There are many counts of this clonotype. The chain links TRBV28 to TRBJ2-5; D may be TRBD1 (6 bases). CDR1 and CDR2 from the germline V gene are MDHEN and SYDVKM. V was trimmed by 1 base and J by 2 bases, leaving 11 bases between them. This CDR3 is 15 amino acids long. The CDR3 region is CASSLFGQNQETQYF. For the CDR3, the DNA is TGTGCCAGCAGTTTATTCGGACAGAATCAAGAGACCCAGTACTTC.

This clonotype has more than one count but fewer than ten. CDR3 sequence: CASSNTGSGANVLTF. For the CDR3, the DNA is TGCGCCAGCAGCAATACAGGGTCTGGGGCCAACGTCCTGACTTTC. The chain has TRBV5-1 and TRBJ2-6; a possible D gene is TRBD1 (6 bases). The germline V and J ends were trimmed by 4 bases and 1 base, with 9 bases remaining between them. This CDR3 has 15 residues. Germline V gene sequence: CDR1 SGHRS, CDR2 YFSETQ.

The V gene is TRBV7-8, the J gene TRBJ2-7; 11 bases map to TRBD1. The CDR3 length is 17 residues. V trimming: 2 bases; J trimming: 1 base; junction bases outside the gene matches: 7. Per germline, CDR1 SGHVS and CDR2 FQNEAQ. CDR3 coding DNA: TGTGCCAGCAGCTTAAGGACAGGGGGCGGCTCATCCTACGAGCAGTACTTC. Amino acid sequence: CASSLRTGGGSSYEQYF.

This clonotype was picked up many times. V and J are TRBV27 and TRBJ2-1, with 9 bases identical to TRBD1. The CDR3 has 16 residues. Germline CDR1 MNHEY, CDR2 SMNVEV (reference sequence). V shed 6 bases and J 3 bases; nucleotides not matched to a gene: 9. The CDR3 nucleotides are TGTGCCAGCAGATTCACCGGGACAGGGAGCTACAATGAGCAGTTCTTC. This gives the protein CASRFTGTGSYNEQFF.

Ten or more counts support this clonotype. The V gene is TRBV28, the J gene TRBJ2-2, with no clear D. Germline-derived CDR1 and CDR2 are MDHEN and SYDVKM. The CDR3 extends over 14 amino acids. Trimming stripped 3 bases from V and 6 bases from J, with 11 bases between. In DNA, the CDR3 is TGTGCCAGCAGTTTTCCCCTCTCCTCCGGGGAGCTGTTTTTT. Translating gives CASSFPLSSGELFF.

This clonotype was observed many times. V usage is TRBV29-1 and J usage is TRBJ1-2; a weak D match, TRBD1 (5 bases). Per germline, CDR1 SQVTM and CDR2 ANQGSEA. Between the trimmed V and J ends, which lost 8 bases and 6 bases, there was a span of 16 bases. The CDR3 has 12 amino acids. CDR3 amino acids: CSIEDMTDGYTF. CDR3 nucleotides: TGCAGCATAGAGGACATGACAGATGGCTACACCTTC. Full variable domain (missing parts from reference TRBV29-1 and TRBJ1-2): SAVISQKPSRDICQRGTSLTIQCQVDSQVTMMFWYRQQPGQSLTLIATANQGSEATYESGFVIDKFPISRPNLTFSTLTVSNMSPEDSSIYLCSIEDMTDGYTFGSGTRLTVV.

This clonotype was counted at least ten times. This sequence joins TRBV5-1 and TRBJ2-2; D unresolved. From germline, CDR1 is SGHRS and CDR2 YFSETQ. Trimming cost V 0 bases and J 6 bases, with 9 bases left between them. This CDR3 comprises 14 residues. The CDR3 region is CASSLVRRPGELFF. As DNA, the CDR3 is TGCGCCAGCAGCTTGGTACGGCGTCCCGGGGAGCTGTTTTTT.

This clonotype was found many times. This sequence joins TRBV6-2 or TRBV6-3 and TRBJ2-3, with D possibly being TRBD2 (6 bases). The V gene lost 8 bases and the J gene lost 6 bases, with 24 bases spanning the gap. The CDR3 is made up of 16 amino acids. CDR1 is MNHEY, CDR2 SVGEGT, per germline. CDR3 sequence (DNA): TGTGCCAGCGGGGAGAACCAGGGACTTAGGTCCGATACGCAGTATTTT. It is translated as CASGENQGLRSDTQYF.